This TCR beta chain was identified during a study of T-cell memory formation after mild COVID-19. Constant-segment-primed 5'RACE gave TCR alpha and TCR beta cDNA libraries with sample barcodes and UMIs. TCRdb redid the calling of the 5' RACE reads with MiXCR, one entry per CDR3 protein. The data hold some 320,000 distinct CDR3 sequences, with roughly an eighth observed a single time. There are 16 residues in the CDR3. Germline V gives CDR1 SGHTA, CDR2 FQGTGA. The V and J ends lost 4 bases and 5 bases, in that order; junction bases with no gene match: 6. Points from the study as a whole: Day 37-peaking second-wave clones had unconfirmed SARS-CoV-2 specificity. Mostly located in CM and EM were contracting CD4+ clones, with contracting CD8+ clones located in EMRA. Certain responding clones were present in pre-infection memory, suggesting participation of cross-reactive memory.

This clonotype has a count of ten or more. Its antigen is not identified. The J gene is TRBJ2-3, the V gene TRBV7-3, with 13 bases aligning to TRBD2. The receptor comes from a man between 18 and 29 years old who had mild COVID-19 (a few samples of this study predate the infection). Cell type and time point are not known. Sequences were obtained from PBMCs or a T cell subset sorted from them (not recorded which). CDR3 residues: CASSSTSGGAIDTQYF. Written as DNA, the CDR3 is TGTGCCAGCAGCTCTACTAGCGGGGGGGCAATAGATACGCAGTATTTT.